This TCR beta chain was observed in a study of blood T cell repertoires in COVID-19. Study as a whole: The United States, Italy and Spain supplied acute and convalescent COVID-19 samples. T cells, B-cell-depleted T cells, or PBMCs supplied cDNA or gDNA.

As originally analysed: Quantification of nucleated cells was approximated via reference gene primer amplification. Profiling relied on immunoSEQ multiplex PCR, and the TCRdb table lists in-frame clones only, not all of them. The V and J calls and clone size were taken over from that table, and D and trimming were inferred from the DNA. The data show under 35,000 clones, more than 70% seen once. Sequencing was performed on peripheral blood. The sequence came from a human donor with active COVID-19. The donor label of this sample is uncertain.

CDR3 sequence (DNA): TGTGCCAGCAGCCTGGGACTAGCGGGGTTAGTATCCTACAATGAGCAGTTCTTC. Translating gives CASSLGLAGLVSYNEQFF. The genes are TRBV5-6 and TRBJ2-1; 13 nucleotides agree with TRBD2. This CDR3 has 18 amino acids. From germline, CDR1 is SGHDT and CDR2 YYEEEE. V shed 4 bases, J shed 1 base, and the junction held 8 bases outside the gene matches.